This T cell receptor (beta chain) was recorded in a study of beta chain features in type 1 diabetes. Expressed TCRB transcripts were sequenced because the entire RNA isolate underwent reverse transcription. Data came from immunoSEQ multiplex PCR; TCRdb stores just in-frame clones and leaves some out. Seen here are 350,000 to 400,000 clones, over 13% observed once, and the top ten hold approximately 0.02%. The TCR sequence derives from a young woman in good health. Sequenced sample: naive CD4+ T cells from blood.

CDR3 residues: CASNPGTPRTDTQYF. The CDR3 coding sequence is TGCGCCAGCAACCCCGGGACACCAAGGACAGATACGCAGTATTTT. The genes are TRBV5-1 and TRBJ2-3; TRBD1 might be the D (6 bases). The CDR3 extends over 15 amino acids. The V gene's germline CDR1 is SGHRS and CDR2 YFSETQ. V was cut by 6 bases and J by 3 bases, with 17 bases left in between. The full variable domain, completed using reference TRBV5-1 and TRBJ2-3, is KAGVTQTPRYLIKTRGQQVTLSCSPISGHRSVSWYQQTPGQGLQFLFEYFSETQRNKGNFPGRFSGRQFSNSRSEMNVSTLELGDSALYLCASNPGTPRTDTQYFGPGTRLTVL.